This section outlines one T cell receptor (beta chain) sequence together with its context. The sample belongs to a study of blood T cell repertoires in COVID-19. The CDR3 spans 14 residues. Germline lookup yields CDR1 MDHEN and CDR2 SYDVKM. Between the trimmed V and J ends, which lost 3 bases and 4 bases, there was a span of 10 bases. Only in-frame clones appear in the TCRdb table, and some are missing; sequencing was by immunoSEQ multiplex PCR. The sample holds fewer than 250,000 clones, approximately 91% seen once. The chain has TRBV28 and TRBJ1-5; no clear D. Sample: peripheral blood. This clonotype originated in a young man with acute or convalescent COVID-19. CDR3: CASSLSVSNQPQHF. The CDR3 DNA is TGTGCCAGCAGTTTGTCGGTTAGTAATCAGCCCCAGCATTTT. The full variable domain, its missing parts supplied by reference TRBV28 and TRBJ1-5, is DVKVTQSSRYLVKRTGEKVFLECVQDMDHENMFWYRQDPGLGLRLIYFSYDVKMKEKGDIPEGYSVSREKKERFSLILESASTNQTSMYLCASSLSVSNQPQHFGDGTRLSIL.